This T cell receptor (beta chain) originates from a study of T cell repertoires in cytomegalovirus infection. This clonotype appeared a few times. Antigen: not known. A single record per CDR3 protein comes from TCRdb applying MiXCR to the reads. Here the sample spans about 310,000 distinct CDR3 sequences, about 25% being singletons. This CDR3 spans 15 amino acids. Trimming pared 2 bases from V and 0 bases from J, leaving 9 bases between. Germline CDR1 ENHRY, CDR2 SYGVKD. This specimen was cultured PBMCs, taken from culture after CMV antigen stimulation. The chain has TRBV10-3 and TRBJ2-3; possibly TRBD2 for D (6 bases). The receptor's source is a human donor in good health (CMV status not recorded). Some clones in this sample may be carry-over from other donors' samples. CDR3 DNA sequence: TGTGCCATCAGTGAGCCAGCGGGTAGCACAGATACGCAGTATTTT. Translated: CAISEPAGSTDTQYF.